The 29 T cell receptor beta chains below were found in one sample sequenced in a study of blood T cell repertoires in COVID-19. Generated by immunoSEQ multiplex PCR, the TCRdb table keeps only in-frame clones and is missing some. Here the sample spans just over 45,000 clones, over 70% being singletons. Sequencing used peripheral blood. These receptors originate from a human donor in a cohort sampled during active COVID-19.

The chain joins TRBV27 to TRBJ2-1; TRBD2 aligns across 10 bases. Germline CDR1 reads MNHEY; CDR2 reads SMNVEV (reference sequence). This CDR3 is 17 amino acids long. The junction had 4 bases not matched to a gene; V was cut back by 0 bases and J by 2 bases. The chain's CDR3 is CASSLSFLAGAYNEQFF. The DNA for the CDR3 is TGTGCCAGCAGTTTATCATTCCTAGCGGGGGCCTACAATGAGCAGTTCTTC.

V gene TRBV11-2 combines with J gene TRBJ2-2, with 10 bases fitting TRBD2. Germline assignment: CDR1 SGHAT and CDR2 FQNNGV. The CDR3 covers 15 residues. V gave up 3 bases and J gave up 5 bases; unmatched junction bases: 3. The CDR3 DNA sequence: TGTGCCAGCAGCTTTAAACTAGCGGGGACCGGGGAGCTGTTTTTT. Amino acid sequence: CASSFKLAGTGELFF. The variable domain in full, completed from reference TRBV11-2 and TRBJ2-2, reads EAGVAQSPRYKIIEKRQSVAFWCNPISGHATLYWYQQILGQGPKLLIQFQNNGVVDDSQLPKDRFSAERLKGVDSTLKIQPAKLEDSAVYLCASSFKLAGTGELFFGEGSRLTVL.

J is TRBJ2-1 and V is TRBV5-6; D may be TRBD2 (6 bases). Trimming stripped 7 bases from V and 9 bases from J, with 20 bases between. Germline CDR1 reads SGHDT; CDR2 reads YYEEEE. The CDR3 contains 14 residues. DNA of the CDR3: TGTGCCAGCGGGGCGGGGTTCAGGTACGGTGAGCAGTTCTTC. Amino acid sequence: CASGAGFRYGEQFF.

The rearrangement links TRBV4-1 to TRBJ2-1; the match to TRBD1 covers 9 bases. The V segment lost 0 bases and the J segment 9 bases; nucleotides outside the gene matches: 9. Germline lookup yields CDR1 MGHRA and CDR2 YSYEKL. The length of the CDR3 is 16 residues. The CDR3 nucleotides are TGCGCCAGCAGCCAAGAATCCGGACAGGGGAGGGGTGAGCAGTTCTTC. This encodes CASSQESGQGRGEQFF.

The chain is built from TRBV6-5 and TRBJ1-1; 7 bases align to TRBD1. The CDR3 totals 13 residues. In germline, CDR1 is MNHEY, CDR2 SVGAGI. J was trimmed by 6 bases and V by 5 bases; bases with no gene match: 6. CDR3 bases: TGTGCCAGCAGTCCGAGACAGGGACCTGAAGCTTTCTTT. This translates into CASSPRQGPEAFF.

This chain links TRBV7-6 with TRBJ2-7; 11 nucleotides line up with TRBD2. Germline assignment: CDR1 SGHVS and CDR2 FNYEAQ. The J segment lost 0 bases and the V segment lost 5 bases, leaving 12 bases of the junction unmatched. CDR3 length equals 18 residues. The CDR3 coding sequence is TGTGCCAGCAGCCCCGCCCTGACTAGCGGGACTGTCTCCTACGAGCAGTACTTC. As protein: CASSPALTSGTVSYEQYF.

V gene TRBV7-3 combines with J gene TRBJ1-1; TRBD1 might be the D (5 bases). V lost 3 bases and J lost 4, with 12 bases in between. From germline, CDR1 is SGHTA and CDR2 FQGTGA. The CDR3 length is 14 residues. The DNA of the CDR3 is TGTGCCAGCAGCTTTATAGGGGCCGGCACTGAAGCTTTCTTT. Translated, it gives CASSFIGAGTEAFF.

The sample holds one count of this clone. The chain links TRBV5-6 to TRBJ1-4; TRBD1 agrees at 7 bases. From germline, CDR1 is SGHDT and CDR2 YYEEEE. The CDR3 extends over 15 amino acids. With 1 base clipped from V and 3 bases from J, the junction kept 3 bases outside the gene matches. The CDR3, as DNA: TGTGCCAGCAGCTTGATGGGACAGCCTAATGAAAAACTGTTTTTT. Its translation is CASSLMGQPNEKLFF. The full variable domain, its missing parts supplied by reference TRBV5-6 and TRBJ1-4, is DAGVTQSPTHLIKTRGQQVTLRCSPKSGHDTVSWYQQALGQGPQFIFQYYEEEERQRGNFPDRFSGHQFPNYSSELNVNALLLGDSALYLCASSLMGQPNEKLFFGSGTQLSVL.

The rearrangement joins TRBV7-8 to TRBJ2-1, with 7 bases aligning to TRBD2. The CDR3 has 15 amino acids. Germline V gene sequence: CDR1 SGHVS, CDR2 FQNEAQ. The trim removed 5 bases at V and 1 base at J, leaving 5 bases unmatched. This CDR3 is CASSRSGNSYNEQFF. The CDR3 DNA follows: TGTGCCAGCAGCCGGAGCGGGAATTCCTACAATGAGCAGTTCTTC.

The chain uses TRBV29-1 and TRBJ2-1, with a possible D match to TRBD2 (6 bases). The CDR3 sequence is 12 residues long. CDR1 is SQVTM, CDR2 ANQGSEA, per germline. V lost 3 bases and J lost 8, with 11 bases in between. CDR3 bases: TGCAGCGTTGAGTGGAGGGTCCATGAGCAGTTCTTC. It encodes CSVEWRVHEQFF.

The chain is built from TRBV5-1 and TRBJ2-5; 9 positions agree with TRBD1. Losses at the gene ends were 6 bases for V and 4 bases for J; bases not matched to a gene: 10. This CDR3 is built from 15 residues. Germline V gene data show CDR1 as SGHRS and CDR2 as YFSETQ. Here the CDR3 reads CASTMGTGRAETQYF. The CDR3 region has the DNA TGCGCCAGCACTATGGGGACAGGGAGAGCAGAGACCCAGTACTTC.

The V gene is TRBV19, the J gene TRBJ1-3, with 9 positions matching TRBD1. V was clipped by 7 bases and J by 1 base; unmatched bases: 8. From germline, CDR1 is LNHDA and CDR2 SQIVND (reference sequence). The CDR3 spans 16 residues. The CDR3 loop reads CASKGQGLRSGNTIYF. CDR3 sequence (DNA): TGTGCCAGTAAAGGACAGGGGCTTCGTTCTGGAAACACCATATATTTT.

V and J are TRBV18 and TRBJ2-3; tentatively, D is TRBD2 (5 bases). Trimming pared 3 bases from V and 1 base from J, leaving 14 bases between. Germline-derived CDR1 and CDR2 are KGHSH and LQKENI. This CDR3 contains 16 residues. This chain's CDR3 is CASSPRGERGTDTQYF. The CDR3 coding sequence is TGTGCCAGCTCACCGCGTGGAGAGAGGGGCACAGATACGCAGTATTTT.

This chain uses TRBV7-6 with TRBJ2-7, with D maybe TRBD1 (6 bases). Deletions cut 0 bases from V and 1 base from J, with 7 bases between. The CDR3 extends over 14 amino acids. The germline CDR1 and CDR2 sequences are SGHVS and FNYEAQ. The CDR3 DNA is TGTGCCAGCAGCTTAGCGGACAGATCCTACGAGCAGTACTTC. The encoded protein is CASSLADRSYEQYF.

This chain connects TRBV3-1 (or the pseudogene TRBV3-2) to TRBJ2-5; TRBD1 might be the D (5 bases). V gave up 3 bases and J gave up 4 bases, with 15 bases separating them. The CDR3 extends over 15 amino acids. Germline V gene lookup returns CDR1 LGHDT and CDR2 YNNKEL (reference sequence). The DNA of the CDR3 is TGTGCCAGCAGCCAGAGAGCAGGGCTGCCAGAGACCCAGTACTTC. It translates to CASSQRAGLPETQYF.

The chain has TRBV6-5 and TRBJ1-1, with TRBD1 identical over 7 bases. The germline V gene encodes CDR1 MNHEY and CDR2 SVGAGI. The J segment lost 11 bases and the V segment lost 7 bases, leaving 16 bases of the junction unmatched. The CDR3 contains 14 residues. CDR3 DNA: TGTGCCAGCATTAAAGGACAGGCCCTGCTTCGGGCTTTCTTT. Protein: CASIKGQALLRAFF.

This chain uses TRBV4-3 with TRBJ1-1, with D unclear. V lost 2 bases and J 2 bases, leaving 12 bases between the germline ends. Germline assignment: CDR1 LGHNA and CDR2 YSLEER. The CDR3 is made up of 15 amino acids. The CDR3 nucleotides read TGCGCCAGCAGCCAATACTCATCGGTTAACACTGAAGCTTTCTTT. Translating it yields CASSQYSSVNTEAFF.

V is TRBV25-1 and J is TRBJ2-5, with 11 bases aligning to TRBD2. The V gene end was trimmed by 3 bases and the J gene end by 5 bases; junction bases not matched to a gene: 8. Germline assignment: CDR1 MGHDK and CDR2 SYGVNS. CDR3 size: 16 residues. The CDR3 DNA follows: TGTGCCAGCAGTGACCTGGCTAGCGGGAGGTGGGAGACCCAGTACTTC. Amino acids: CASSDLASGRWETQYF.

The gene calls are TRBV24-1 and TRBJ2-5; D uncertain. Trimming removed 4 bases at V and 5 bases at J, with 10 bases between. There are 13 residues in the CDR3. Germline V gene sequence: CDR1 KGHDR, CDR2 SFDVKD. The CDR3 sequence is CATSDDVGETQYF. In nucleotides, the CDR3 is TGTGCCACCAGTGACGACGTCGGGGAGACCCAGTACTTC.

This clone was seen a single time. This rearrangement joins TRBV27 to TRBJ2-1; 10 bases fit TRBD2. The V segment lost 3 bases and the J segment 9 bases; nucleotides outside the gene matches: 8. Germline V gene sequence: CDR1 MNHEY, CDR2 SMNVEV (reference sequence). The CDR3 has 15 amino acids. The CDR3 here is CASSFNLAGAGEQFF. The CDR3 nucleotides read TGTGCCAGCAGTTTCAACCTAGCGGGAGCTGGTGAGCAGTTCTTC.

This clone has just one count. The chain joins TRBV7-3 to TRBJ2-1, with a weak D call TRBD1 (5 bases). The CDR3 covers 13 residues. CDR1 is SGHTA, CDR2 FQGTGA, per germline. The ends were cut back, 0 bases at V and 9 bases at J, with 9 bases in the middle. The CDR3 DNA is TGTGCCAGCAGCTTAACAGGGGCCGGTGAGCAGTTCTTC. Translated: CASSLTGAGEQFF.

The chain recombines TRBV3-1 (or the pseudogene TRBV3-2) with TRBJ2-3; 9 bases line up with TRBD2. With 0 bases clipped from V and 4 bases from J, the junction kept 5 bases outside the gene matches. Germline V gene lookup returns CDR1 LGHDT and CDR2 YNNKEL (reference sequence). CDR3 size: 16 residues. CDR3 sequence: CASSQDLGLASDTQYF. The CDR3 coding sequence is TGTGCCAGCAGCCAAGATCTGGGACTAGCCTCAGATACGCAGTATTTT.

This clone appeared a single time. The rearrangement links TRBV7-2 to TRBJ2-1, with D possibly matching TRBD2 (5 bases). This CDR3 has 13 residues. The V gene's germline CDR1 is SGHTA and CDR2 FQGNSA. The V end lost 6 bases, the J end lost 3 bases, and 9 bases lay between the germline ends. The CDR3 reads CASSGGNYNEQFF. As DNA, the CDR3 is TGTGCCAGCAGTGGAGGAAACTACAATGAGCAGTTCTTC.

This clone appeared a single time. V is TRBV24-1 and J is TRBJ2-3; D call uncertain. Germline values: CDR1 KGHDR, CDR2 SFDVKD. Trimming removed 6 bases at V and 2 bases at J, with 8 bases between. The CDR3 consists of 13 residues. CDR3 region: CATSLPYTDTQYF. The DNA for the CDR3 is TGTGCCACCAGTCTCCCCTACACAGATACGCAGTATTTT.

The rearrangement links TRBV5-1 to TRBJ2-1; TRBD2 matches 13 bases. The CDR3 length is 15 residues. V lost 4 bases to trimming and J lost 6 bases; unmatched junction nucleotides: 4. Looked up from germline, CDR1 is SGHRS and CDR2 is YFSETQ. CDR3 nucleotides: TGCGCCAGCAGCCTCGGACTAGCGGGGGTCAATGAGCAGTTCTTC. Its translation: CASSLGLAGVNEQFF. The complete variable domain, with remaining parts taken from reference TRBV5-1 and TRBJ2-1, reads KAGVTQTPRYLIKTRGQQVTLSCSPISGHRSVSWYQQTPGQGLQFLFEYFSETQRNKGNFPGRFSGRQFSNSRSEMNVSTLELGDSALYLCASSLGLAGVNEQFFGPGTRLTVL.

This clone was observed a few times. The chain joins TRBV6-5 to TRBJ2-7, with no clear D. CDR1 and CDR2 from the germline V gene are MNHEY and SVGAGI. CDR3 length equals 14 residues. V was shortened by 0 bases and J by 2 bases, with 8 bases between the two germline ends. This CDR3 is CASSYSGFAYEQYF. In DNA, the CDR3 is TGTGCCAGCAGTTACTCCGGGTTCGCCTACGAGCAGTACTTC.

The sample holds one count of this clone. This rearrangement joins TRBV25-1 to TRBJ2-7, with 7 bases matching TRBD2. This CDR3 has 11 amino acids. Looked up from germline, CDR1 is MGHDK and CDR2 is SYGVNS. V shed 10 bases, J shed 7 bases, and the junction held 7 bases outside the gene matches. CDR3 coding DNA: TGTGCCACGTCACTGGGGGGGGAGCAGTACTTC. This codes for CATSLGGEQYF.

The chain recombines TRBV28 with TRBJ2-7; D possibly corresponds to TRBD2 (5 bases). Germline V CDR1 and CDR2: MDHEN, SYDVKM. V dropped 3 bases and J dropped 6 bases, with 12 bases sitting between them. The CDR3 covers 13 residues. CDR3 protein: CASSFTASGEQYF. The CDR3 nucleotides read TGTGCCAGCAGTTTCACGGCCAGCGGCGAGCAGTACTTC.

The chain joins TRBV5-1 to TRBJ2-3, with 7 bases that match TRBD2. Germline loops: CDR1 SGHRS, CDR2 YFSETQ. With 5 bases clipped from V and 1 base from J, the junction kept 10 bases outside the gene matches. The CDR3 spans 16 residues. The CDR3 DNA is TGCGCCAGCAGACAAGGGAGGGGCTCTGGCACAGATACGCAGTATTTT. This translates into CASRQGRGSGTDTQYF.